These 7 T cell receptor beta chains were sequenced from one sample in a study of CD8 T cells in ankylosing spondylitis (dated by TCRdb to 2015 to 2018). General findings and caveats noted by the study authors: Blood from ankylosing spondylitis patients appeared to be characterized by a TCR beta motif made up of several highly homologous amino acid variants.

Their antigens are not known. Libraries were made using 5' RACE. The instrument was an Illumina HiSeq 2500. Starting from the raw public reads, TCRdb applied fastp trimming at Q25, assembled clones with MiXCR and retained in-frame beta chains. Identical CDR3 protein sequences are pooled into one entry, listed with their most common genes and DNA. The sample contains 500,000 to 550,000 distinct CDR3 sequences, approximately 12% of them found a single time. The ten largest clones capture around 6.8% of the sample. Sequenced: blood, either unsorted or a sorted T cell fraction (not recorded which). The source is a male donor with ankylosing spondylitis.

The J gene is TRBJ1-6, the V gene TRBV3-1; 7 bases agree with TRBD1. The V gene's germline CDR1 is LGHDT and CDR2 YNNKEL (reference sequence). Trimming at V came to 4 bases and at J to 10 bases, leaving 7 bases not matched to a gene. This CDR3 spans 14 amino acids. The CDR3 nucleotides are TGTGCCAGCAGCCCTCGACAGGGAATGTCACCCCTCCACTTT. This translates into CASSPRQGMSPLHF.

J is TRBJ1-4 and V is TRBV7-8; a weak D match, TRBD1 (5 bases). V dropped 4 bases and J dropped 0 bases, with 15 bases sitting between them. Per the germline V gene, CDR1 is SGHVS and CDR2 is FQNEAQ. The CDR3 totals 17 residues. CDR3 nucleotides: TGTGCCAGCAGCTGGGACCAGGGAATCTCAACTAATGAAAAACTGTTTTTT. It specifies CASSWDQGISTNEKLFF. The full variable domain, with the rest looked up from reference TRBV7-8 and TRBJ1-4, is GAGVSQSPRYKVAKRGQDVALRCDPISGHVSLFWYQQALGQGPEFLTYFQNEAQLDKSGLPSDRFFAERPEGSVSTLKIQRTQQEDSAVYLCASSWDQGISTNEKLFFGSGTQLSVL.

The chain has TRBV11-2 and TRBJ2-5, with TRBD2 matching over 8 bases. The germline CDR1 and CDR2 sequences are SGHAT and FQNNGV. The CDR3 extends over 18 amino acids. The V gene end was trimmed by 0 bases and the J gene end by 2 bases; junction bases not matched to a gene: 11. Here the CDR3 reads CASSLEPWNSGNQETQYF. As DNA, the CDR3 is TGTGCCAGCAGCTTAGAACCGTGGAATAGCGGGAATCAAGAGACCCAGTACTTC.

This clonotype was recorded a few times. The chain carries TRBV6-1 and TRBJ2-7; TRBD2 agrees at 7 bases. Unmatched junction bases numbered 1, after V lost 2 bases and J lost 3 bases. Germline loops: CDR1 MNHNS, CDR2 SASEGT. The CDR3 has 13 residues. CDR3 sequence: CASSERGGYEQYF. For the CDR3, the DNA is TGTGCCAGCAGTGAACGCGGGGGCTACGAGCAGTACTTC.

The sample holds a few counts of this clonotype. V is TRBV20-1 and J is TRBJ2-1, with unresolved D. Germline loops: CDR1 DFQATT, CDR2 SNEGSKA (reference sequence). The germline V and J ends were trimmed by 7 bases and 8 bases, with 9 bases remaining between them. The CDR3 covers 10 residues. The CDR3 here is CSVRDYEQFF. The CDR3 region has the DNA TGCAGTGTCAGAGACTATGAGCAGTTCTTC.

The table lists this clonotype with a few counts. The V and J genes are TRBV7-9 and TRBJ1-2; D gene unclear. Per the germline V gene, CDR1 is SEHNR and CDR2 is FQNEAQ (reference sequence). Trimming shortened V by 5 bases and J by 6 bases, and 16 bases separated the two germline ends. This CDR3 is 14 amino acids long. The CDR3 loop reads CASSQDAGRNGYTF. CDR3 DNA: TGTGCCAGCAGCCAGGACGCGGGTCGCAATGGCTACACCTTC. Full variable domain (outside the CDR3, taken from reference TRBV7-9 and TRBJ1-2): DTGVSQNPRHKITKRGQNVTFRCDPISEHNRLYWYRQTLGQGPEFLTYFQNEAQLEKSRLLSDRFSAERPKGSFSTLEIQRTEQGDSAMYLCASSQDAGRNGYTFGSGTRLTVV.

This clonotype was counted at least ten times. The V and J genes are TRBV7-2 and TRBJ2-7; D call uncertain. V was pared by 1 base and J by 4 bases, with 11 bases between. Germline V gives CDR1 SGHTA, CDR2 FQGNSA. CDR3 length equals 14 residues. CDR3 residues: CASSLVDARYEQYF. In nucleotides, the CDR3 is TGTGCCAGCAGCTTAGTTGACGCCAGGTACGAGCAGTACTTC.